This TCR beta chain is drawn from a study of shared clonotypes between healthy human individuals. About the research overall: The donor pool was made up of two women and a few men aged 18 to 49.

This clone was counted a single time. This sample includes further DNA sequences coding for the same CDR3. The V end lost 0 bases, the J end lost 6 bases, and 7 bases lay between the germline ends. The length of the CDR3 is 12 residues. Germline V lookup: CDR1 SGDLS, CDR2 YYNGEE. Repertoires were generated with immunoSEQ multiplex PCR, while TCRdb's copy carries only in-frame clones and drops some. The sample lists around 1.9 million clones; about 92% were seen once. CD45RO-negative, CCR7-selected cells formed the naive CD8 fraction, which excluded terminally differentiated effector memory CD45RA+ cells.

The sequence derives from a man in his late teens or twenties in good health. Some clones in this sample may be carry-over from other donors' samples. Sequenced material: naive CD8+ T cells from PBMCs. The rearrangement links TRBV9 to TRBJ2-7; D unclear. CDR3 region: CASSVDGREQYF. CDR3 nucleotides: TGTGCCAGCAGCGTAGACGGGCGCGAGCAGTACTTC. Filled out from reference TRBV9 and TRBJ2-7, the complete variable domain reads DSGVTQTPKHLITATGQRVTLRCSPRSGDLSVYWYQQSLDQGLQFLIQYYNGEERAKGNILERFSAQQFPDLHSELNLSSLELGDSALYFCASSVDGREQYFGPGTRLTVT.